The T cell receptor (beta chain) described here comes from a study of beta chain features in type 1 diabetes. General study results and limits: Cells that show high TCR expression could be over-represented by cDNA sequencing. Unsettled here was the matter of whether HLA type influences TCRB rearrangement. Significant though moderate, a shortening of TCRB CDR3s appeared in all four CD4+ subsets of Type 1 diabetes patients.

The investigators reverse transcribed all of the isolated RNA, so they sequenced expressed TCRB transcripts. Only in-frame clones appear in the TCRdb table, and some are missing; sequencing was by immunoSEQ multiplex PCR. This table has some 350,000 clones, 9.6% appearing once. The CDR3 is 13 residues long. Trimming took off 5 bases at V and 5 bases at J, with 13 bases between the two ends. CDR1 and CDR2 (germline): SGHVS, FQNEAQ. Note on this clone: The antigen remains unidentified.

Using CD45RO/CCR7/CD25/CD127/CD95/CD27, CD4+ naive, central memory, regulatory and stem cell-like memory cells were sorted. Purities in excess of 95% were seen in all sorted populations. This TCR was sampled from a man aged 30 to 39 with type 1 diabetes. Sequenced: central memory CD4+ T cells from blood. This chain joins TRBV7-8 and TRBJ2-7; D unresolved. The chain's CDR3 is CASSPRGAHEQYF. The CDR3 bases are TGTGCCAGCAGCCCCCGCGGTGCCCACGAGCAGTACTTC.